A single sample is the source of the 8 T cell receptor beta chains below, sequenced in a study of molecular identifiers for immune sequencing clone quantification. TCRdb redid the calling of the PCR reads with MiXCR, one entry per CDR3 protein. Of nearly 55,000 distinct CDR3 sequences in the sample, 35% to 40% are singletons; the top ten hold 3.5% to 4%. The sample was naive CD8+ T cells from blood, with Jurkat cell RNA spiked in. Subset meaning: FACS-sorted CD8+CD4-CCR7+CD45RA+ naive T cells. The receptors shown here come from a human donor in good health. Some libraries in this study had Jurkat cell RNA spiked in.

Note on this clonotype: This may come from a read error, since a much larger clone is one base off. CDR3 sequence reads: CASSPRTGYNEQFF. CDR3 in DNA: TGTGCCAGCAGCCCGAGGACAGGATACAATGAGCAGTTCTTC. The rearrangement links TRBV14 to TRBJ2-1, with 7 bases lining up with TRBD1. Germline trimming cut 4 bases from V and 4 bases from J; bases unmatched to any gene: 4. The CDR3 has 14 amino acids. Germline V gives CDR1 SGHDN, CDR2 FVKESK.

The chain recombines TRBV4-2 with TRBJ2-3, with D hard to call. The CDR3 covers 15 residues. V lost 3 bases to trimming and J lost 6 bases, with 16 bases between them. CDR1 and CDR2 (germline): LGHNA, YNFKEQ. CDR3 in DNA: TGTGCCAGCAGCCAGGCAGGTAATCACACCGATACGCAGTATTTT. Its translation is CASSQAGNHTDTQYF.

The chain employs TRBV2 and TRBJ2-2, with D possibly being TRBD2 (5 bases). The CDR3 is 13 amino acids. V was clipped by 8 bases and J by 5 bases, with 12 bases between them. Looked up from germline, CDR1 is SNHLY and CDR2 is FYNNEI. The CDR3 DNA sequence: TGTGCCAGCCTTGAGGGCTTAACCGGGGAGCTGTTTTTT. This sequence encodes CASLEGLTGELFF.

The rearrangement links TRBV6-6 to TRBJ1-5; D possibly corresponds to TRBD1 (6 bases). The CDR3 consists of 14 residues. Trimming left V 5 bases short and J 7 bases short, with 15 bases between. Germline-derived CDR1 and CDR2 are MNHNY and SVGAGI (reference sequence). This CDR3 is CASSTQGTDQPQHF. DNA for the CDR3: TGTGCCAGCAGTACCCAGGGGACGGACCAGCCCCAGCATTTT.

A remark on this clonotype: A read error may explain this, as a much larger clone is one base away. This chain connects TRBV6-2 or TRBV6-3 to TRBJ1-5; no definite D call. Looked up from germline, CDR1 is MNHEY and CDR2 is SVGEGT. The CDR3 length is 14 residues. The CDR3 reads CASSFIGSNRPQHF. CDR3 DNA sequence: TGTGCCAGCAGTTTTATCGGGTCCAATCGGCCCCAGCATTTT.

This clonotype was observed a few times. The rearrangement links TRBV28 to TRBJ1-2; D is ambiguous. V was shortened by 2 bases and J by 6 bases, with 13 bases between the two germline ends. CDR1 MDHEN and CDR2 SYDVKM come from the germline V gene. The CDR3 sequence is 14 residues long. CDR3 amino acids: CASSLVLGPNGYTF. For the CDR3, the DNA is TGTGCCAGCAGTTTAGTTTTAGGCCCTAATGGCTACACCTTC.

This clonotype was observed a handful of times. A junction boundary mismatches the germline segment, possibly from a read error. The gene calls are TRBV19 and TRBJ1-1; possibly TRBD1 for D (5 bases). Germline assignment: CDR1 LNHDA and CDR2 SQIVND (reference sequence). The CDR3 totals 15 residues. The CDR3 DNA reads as TGTGCCAGTAGTTTAGAGGCAGGGATGAACACTGAAGCTTTCTTT. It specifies CASSLEAGMNTEAFF.

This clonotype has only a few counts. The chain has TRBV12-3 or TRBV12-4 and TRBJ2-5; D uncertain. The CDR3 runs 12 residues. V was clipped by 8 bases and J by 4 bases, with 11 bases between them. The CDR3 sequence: CASGPARETQYF. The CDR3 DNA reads TGTGCCAGCGGGCCAGCCCGAGAGACCCAGTACTTC.